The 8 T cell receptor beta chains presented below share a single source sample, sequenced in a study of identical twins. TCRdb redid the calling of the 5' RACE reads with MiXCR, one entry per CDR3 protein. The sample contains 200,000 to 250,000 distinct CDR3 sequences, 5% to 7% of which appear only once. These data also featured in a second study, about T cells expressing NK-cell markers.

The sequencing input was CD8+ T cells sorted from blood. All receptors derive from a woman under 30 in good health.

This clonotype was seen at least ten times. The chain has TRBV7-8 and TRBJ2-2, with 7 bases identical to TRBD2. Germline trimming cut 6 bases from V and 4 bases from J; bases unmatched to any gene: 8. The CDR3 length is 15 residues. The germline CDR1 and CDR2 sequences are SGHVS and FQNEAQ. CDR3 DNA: TGTGCCAGCAGTCCGCGCCCGGGAGGCACCGGGGAGCTGTTTTTT. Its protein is CASSPRPGGTGELFF.

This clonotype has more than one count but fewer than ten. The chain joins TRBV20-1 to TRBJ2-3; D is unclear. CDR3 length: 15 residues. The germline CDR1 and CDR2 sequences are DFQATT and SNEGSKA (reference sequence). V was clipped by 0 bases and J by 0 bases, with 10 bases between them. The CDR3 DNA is TGCAGTGCTAGAGATCGAACGGTTAGCACAGATACGCAGTATTTT. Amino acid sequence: CSARDRTVSTDTQYF.

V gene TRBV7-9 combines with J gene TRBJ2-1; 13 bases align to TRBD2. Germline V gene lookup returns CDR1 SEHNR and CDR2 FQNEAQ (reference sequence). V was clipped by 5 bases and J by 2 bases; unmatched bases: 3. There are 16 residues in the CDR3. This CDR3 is CASSVTSGGTYNEQFF. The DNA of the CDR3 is TGTGCCAGCAGCGTGACTAGCGGGGGGACCTACAATGAGCAGTTCTTC.

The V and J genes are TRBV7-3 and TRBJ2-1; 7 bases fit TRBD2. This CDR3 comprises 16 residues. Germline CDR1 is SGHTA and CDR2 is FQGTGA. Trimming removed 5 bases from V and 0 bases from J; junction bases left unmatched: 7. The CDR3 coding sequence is TGTGCCAGCAGCGGGGGGGAGCGGGGCTCCTACAATGAGCAGTTCTTC. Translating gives CASSGGERGSYNEQFF.

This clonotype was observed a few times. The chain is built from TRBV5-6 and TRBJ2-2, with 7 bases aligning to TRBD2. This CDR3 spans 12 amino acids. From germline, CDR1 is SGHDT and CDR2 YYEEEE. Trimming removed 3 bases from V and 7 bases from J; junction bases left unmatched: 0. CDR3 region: CASSWTSGELFF. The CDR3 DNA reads TGTGCCAGCAGCTGGACTAGCGGGGAGCTGTTTTTT.

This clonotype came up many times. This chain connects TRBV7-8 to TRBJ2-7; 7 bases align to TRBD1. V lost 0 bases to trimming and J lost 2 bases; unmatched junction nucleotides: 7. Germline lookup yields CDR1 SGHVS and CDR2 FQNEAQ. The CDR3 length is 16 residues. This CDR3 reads CASSLAIGDRPYEQYF. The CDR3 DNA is TGTGCCAGCAGCTTAGCGATAGGGGACAGACCCTACGAGCAGTACTTC.

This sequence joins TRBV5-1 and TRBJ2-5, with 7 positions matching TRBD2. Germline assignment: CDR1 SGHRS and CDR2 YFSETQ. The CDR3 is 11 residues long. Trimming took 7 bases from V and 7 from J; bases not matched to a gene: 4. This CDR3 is CASGGDVTQYF. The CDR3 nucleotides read TGCGCCAGCGGGGGGGACGTGACCCAGTACTTC.

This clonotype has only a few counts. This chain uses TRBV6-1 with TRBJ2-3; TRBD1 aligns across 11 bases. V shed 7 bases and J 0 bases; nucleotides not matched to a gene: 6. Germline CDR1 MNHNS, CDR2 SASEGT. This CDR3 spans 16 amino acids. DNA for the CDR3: TGTGCCAGCAATGGACAGGGGGCTGTTAGCACAGATACGCAGTATTTT. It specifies CASNGQGAVSTDTQYF.